Listed below are T cell receptor beta chains from one sample, sequenced in a study of blood T cell repertoires in COVID-19. Here immunoSEQ multiplex PCR was the method, and the copy in TCRdb shows in-frame clones only, minus some. Of tens of thousands of clones detected, approximately 83% appear once; the ten largest clones hold roughly 14%. Sequenced: peripheral blood. The receptors were sampled from a human donor in a cohort sampled during active COVID-19. The CDR3 runs from the conserved cysteine through the conserved F or W. D genes are given only for firm matches. Clone size is given for some rows only: seen once, a few or many times, or a class if the clone is expanded.

D | J | length | size | V | CDR3 | DNA
TRBD1 | TRBJ2-3 | 16 | - | TRBV4-1 | CASSRAAGTATDTQYF | TGCGCCAGCAGCCGAGCTGCCGGGACAGCCACAGATACGCAGTATTTT
TRBD1 | TRBJ1-5 | 14 | - | TRBV7-9 | CASSGGGLVEPQHF | TGTGCCAGCAGCGGAGGGGGCCTTGTTGAGCCCCAGCATTTT
- | TRBJ1-6 | 15 | - | TRBV12-5 | CASGYQGKINSPLHF | TGTGCTAGTGGCTACCAGGGAAAAATCAATTCACCCCTCCACTTT
- | TRBJ1-2 | 12 | - | TRBV29-1 | CSAQTAVYGYTF | TGCAGCGCTCAGACAGCCGTCTATGGCTACACCTTC
TRBD2 | TRBJ2-5 | 15 | - | TRBV5-4 | CASSLFSREQETQYF | TGTGCCAGCAGCTTGTTCTCGCGGGAGCAAGAGACCCAGTACTTC
TRBD1 | TRBJ2-7 | 14 | once | TRBV11-2 | CASSRDREKSEQYF | TGTGCCAGCAGCCGGGACAGAGAAAAATCGGAGCAGTACTTC
- | TRBJ2-2 | 13 | - | TRBV7-9 | CASSLSGTGELFF | TGTGCCAGCAGCTTATCAGGGACCGGGGAGCTGTTTTTT
- | TRBJ2-3 | 16 | - | TRBV7-9 | CASSLGRGLITDTQYF | TGTGCCAGCAGCTTAGGGCGGGGATTGATCACAGATACGCAGTATTTT
TRBD2 | TRBJ2-5 | 14 | - | TRBV4-2 | CASSLNSGSETQYF | TGTGCCAGCAGCCTTAATAGCGGGAGTGAGACCCAGTACTTC
- | TRBJ2-7 | 14 | - | TRBV5-1 | CASSRAAEAYEQYF | TGCGCCAGCAGCCGCGCGGCAGAAGCCTACGAGCAGTACTTC
TRBD2 | TRBJ2-5 | 15 | - | TRBV5-1 | CASSRTSGYVETQYF | TGCGCCAGCAGCCGGACTAGCGGGTATGTGGAGACCCAGTACTTC
TRBD1 | TRBJ1-6 | 15 | - | TRBV2 | CASTIDQGARSPLHF | TGTGCCAGCACCATCGACCAGGGGGCTCGGTCACCCCTCCACTTT
- | TRBJ2-1 | 15 | - | TRBV6-1 | CASSESLPPYNEQFF | TGTGCCAGCAGTGAAAGCCTGCCGCCTTACAATGAGCAGTTCTTC
- | TRBJ2-1 | 15 | - | TRBV28 | CASSLAGTGDNEQFF | TGTGCCAGCAGTTTAGCCGGGACTGGAGACAATGAGCAGTTCTTC
- | TRBJ2-7 | 10 | few | TRBV2 | CAIRWRPWYF | TGTGCCATCCGCTGGCGGCCGTGGTACTTC
TRBD1 | TRBJ1-2 | 14 | - | TRBV7-9 | CASSFQGAGGGYTF | TGTGCCAGCAGCTTTCAGGGGGCCGGGGGTGGCTACACCTTC
TRBD2 | TRBJ2-2 | 15 | - | TRBV7-3 | CASSPASGGNGELFF | TGTGCCAGCAGCCCTGCTAGCGGGGGGAACGGGGAGCTGTTTTTT
TRBD2 | TRBJ2-1 | 15 | - | TRBV11-3 | CASSPLAGRYNEQFF | TGTGCCAGCAGCCCTTTAGCGGGCCGCTACAATGAGCAGTTCTTC
- | TRBJ1-1 | 11 | few | TRBV28 | CASRGHTEAFF | TGTGCCAGCAGGGGGCACACTGAAGCTTTCTTT
TRBD2 | TRBJ2-7 | 18 | - | TRBV28 | CASSLAPSWAGESYEQYF | TGTGCCAGCAGTTTAGCCCCCAGCTGGGCGGGAGAATCCTACGAGCAGTACTTC
TRBD2 | TRBJ2-7 | 15 | - | TRBV5-1 | CASKGILAVIGEQYF | TGCGCCAGCAAAGGGATACTAGCGGTTATAGGGGAGCAGTACTTC
- | TRBJ1-5 | 17 | - | TRBV5-8 | CASSRLPGPRANQPQHF | TGTGCCAGCAGCCGTCTTCCCGGACCCAGGGCCAATCAGCCCCAGCATTTT
- | TRBJ1-5 | 14 | - | TRBV27 | CASSFLGRDQPQHF | TGTGCCAGCAGTTTTTTAGGGAGGGATCAGCCCCAGCATTTT
- | TRBJ2-7 | 13 | - | TRBV11-2 | CASSRGVGYEQYF | TGTGCCAGCAGCCGCGGGGTGGGCTACGAGCAGTACTTC
- | TRBJ1-3 | 14 | - | TRBV11-3 | CASRGDGAGNTIYF | TGTGCCAGCAGAGGAGACGGAGCTGGAAACACCATATATTTT
TRBD2 | TRBJ2-3 | 18 | once | TRBV25-1 | CASSDSGLAGGNRDTQYF | TGTGCCAGCAGTGACTCGGGACTAGCGGGAGGGAACCGGGATACGCAGTATTTT
TRBD2 | TRBJ2-1 | 14 | - | TRBV28 | CATGGGSSYNEQFF | TGTGCCACCGGGGGGGGGAGCTCCTACAATGAGCAGTTCTTC
TRBD1 | TRBJ2-3 | 16 | - | TRBV5-1 | CASSVDRVGTTDTQYF | TGCGCCAGCAGCGTAGACAGGGTCGGGACCACAGATACGCAGTATTTT
TRBD2 | TRBJ2-4 | 16 | - | TRBV28 | CASTPGGAVGKNIQYF | TGTGCCAGCACCCCGGGGGGTGCGGTAGGCAAAAACATTCAGTACTTC
- | TRBJ2-1 | 15 | - | TRBV7-9 | CASSDSLASYNEQFF | TGTGCCAGCAGCGATAGTCTAGCGTCCTACAATGAGCAGTTCTTC
TRBD1 | TRBJ1-5 | 15 | - | TRBV5-8 | CASSFVQGSNQPQHF | TGTGCCAGCAGCTTTGTACAGGGGAGCAATCAGCCCCAGCATTTT
- | TRBJ1-3 | 13 | - | TRBV3-1/TRBV3-2 | CASSPLLGNTIYF | TGTGCCAGCAGCCCTCTACTTGGAAACACCATATATTTT
- | TRBJ2-7 | 14 | - | TRBV6-2/TRBV6-3 | CASSSPQGTYEQYF | TGTGCCAGCAGCAGCCCTCAGGGAACCTACGAGCAGTACTTC
TRBD2 | TRBJ2-3 | 13 | - | TRBV27 | CASSARLAGTQYF | TGTGCCAGCAGTGCCCGACTAGCAGGTACGCAGTATTTT
TRBD1 | TRBJ1-2 | 14 | once | TRBV28 | CASSSGTGWDGYTF | TGTGCCAGCAGTTCCGGGACAGGGTGGGATGGCTACACCTTC
- | TRBJ1-2 | 14 | - | TRBV29-1 | CSVSMTETDYGYTF | TGCAGCGTCTCAATGACTGAGACGGATTATGGCTACACCTTC
- | TRBJ2-5 | 14 | - | TRBV5-1 | CASRWTARVETQYF | TGCGCCAGCAGGTGGACAGCGAGGGTGGAGACCCAGTACTTC
TRBD1 | TRBJ1-3 | 16 | - | TRBV15 | CATSKDRYSSGNTIYF | TGTGCCACCAGCAAGGACAGGTATAGCTCTGGAAACACCATATATTTT
- | TRBJ2-3 | 10 | - | TRBV27 | CASGVATQYF | TGTGCCAGCGGAGTGGCTACGCAGTATTTT
- | TRBJ1-1 | 14 | - | TRBV4-1 | CASSQRGKGAEAFF | TGCGCCAGCAGCCAAAGAGGCAAAGGAGCTGAAGCTTTCTTT
- | TRBJ2-7 | 14 | - | TRBV27 | CASNPGGVPYEQYF | TGTGCCAGCAATCCCGGGGGAGTCCCCTACGAGCAGTACTTC
- | TRBJ1-4 | 14 | - | TRBV9 | CASSVGAHNEKLFF | TGTGCCAGCAGCGTAGGTGCACATAATGAAAAACTGTTTTTT